These T cell receptor beta chains were read from a single sample in a study of CD8+ T cells in alopecia areata. Assay: immunoSEQ multiplex PCR; the TCRdb copy retains only in-frame clones and omits some. Of 45,000 to 70,000 clones detected, around 96% appear once; the ten largest clones hold about 26%. The sequencing used CD8+ T cells sorted from blood, collected at week 0. These receptors were taken from a human donor with alopecia areata. Both conserved end residues are part of each CDR3. Fields, in order: D gene, clone size, V gene, J gene, CDR3 protein, CDR3 DNA. A D gene is named only where the DNA matches it firmly. Size is omitted from some rows. Given values are once, few, many or a class for expanded clones.

NA	NA	TRBV27	TRBJ2-1	CASSSWGGQSEQFF	TGTGCCAGCAGTTCGTGGGGGGGCCAGAGTGAGCAGTTCTTC
NA	NA	TRBV12-5	TRBJ1-5	CASGFSGYQPQHF	TGTGCTAGTGGTTTCTCAGGGTACCAGCCCCAGCATTTT
TRBD1	NA	TRBV5-1	TRBJ2-6	CASSSLQGVPSGANVLTF	TGCGCCAGCAGCTCCTTACAGGGGGTTCCTTCTGGGGCCAACGTCCTGACTTTC
NA	once	TRBV25-1	TRBJ2-3	CASTRWDTDTQYF	TGTGCCAGCACCCGATGGGACACAGATACGCAGTATTTT
NA	NA	TRBV5-1	TRBJ2-1	CASNDNGLGSLEQFF	TGCGCCAGTAACGACAACGGACTGGGAAGCCTTGAGCAGTTCTTC
NA	once	TRBV10-3	TRBJ2-7	CATTGLDSYEQYF	TGTGCCACCACCGGCCTCGACTCCTACGAGCAGTACTTC
NA	NA	TRBV12-5	TRBJ2-7	CASGLSRNEQYF	TGTGCTAGTGGTCTTTCACGGAACGAGCAGTACTTC
NA	NA	TRBV7-2	TRBJ1-2	CASSLVTGNYGYTF	TGTGCCAGCAGCTTAGTAACCGGGAACTATGGCTACACCTTC
NA	NA	TRBV7-9	TRBJ2-7	CASSHGPDYEQYF	TGTGCCAGCAGCCACGGGCCGGACTACGAGCAGTACTTC
NA	once	TRBV14	TRBJ2-5	CASSQDPGLQETQYF	TGTGCCAGCAGCCAAGATCCGGGGCTCCAAGAGACCCAGTACTTC
NA	NA	TRBV29-1	TRBJ2-7	CSVETGDGYEQYF	TGCAGCGTTGAGACGGGGGACGGCTACGAGCAGTACTTC
NA	NA	TRBV27	TRBJ2-3	CASSLSPSGNTDTQYF	TGTGCCAGCAGTTTATCTCCCTCGGGAAACACAGATACGCAGTATTTT
TRBD2	NA	TRBV10-3	TRBJ2-5	CAISRLAGSQETQYF	TGTGCCATCAGCAGACTAGCGGGTTCGCAAGAGACCCAGTACTTC
NA	NA	TRBV15	TRBJ2-1	CATSREWQPYNEQFF	TGTGCCACCAGCAGAGAGTGGCAGCCTTACAATGAGCAGTTCTTC
TRBD1	NA	TRBV5-1	TRBJ2-1	CASSLGQGNNEQFF	TGCGCCAGCAGCTTGGGACAGGGAAACAATGAGCAGTTCTTC
NA	once	TRBV11-2	TRBJ2-7	CASSSDRGAYEQYF	TGTGCCAGCAGCTCGGACCGGGGAGCCTACGAGCAGTACTTC
NA	once	TRBV6-5	TRBJ2-5	CAKQGDETQYF	TGTGCCAAACAGGGAGACGAGACCCAGTACTTC
TRBD2	NA	TRBV4-1	TRBJ2-1	CASSQASGGYNEQFF	TGCGCCAGCAGCCAGGCTAGCGGGGGCTACAATGAGCAGTTCTTC
TRBD2	once	TRBV7-2	TRBJ2-1	CASSLVARGGRNNEQFF	TGTGCCAGCAGCTTAGTGGCCCGGGGGGGGAGGAACAATGAGCAGTTCTTC
TRBD2	NA	TRBV27	TRBJ2-7	CASSRTSGGANEQYF	TGTGCCAGCAGCAGGACTAGCGGGGGGGCAAACGAGCAGTACTTC
NA	NA	TRBV19	TRBJ2-7	CASSNRGGNEQYF	TGTGCCAGTAGTAACAGGGGAGGCAACGAGCAGTACTTC
TRBD1	NA	TRBV7-9	TRBJ2-1	CASSPGQGGDEQFF	TGTGCCAGCAGCCCGGGACAGGGGGGCGATGAGCAGTTCTTC
NA	NA	TRBV23-1	TRBJ2-1	CASSHKDRNDSYNEQFF	TGCGCCAGCAGTCACAAAGACAGAAACGATTCCTACAATGAGCAGTTCTTC
NA	once	TRBV15	TRBJ2-3	CATSRIIGDGHTQYF	TGTGCCACCAGCAGAATTATCGGTGACGGCCATACGCAGTATTTT
TRBD1	NA	TRBV7-2	TRBJ1-1	CASSLDRGGTEAFF	TGTGCCAGCAGCTTGGACAGGGGTGGCACTGAAGCTTTCTTT
NA	NA	TRBV7-9	TRBJ2-7	CASKTTGPHYEQYF	TGTGCCAGCAAAACAACCGGGCCCCACTACGAGCAGTACTTC
NA	NA	TRBV6-1	TRBJ2-7	CASQGPGGYEQYF	TGTGCCAGCCAGGGCCCTGGGGGCTACGAGCAGTACTTC
TRBD2	NA	TRBV7-2	TRBJ2-3	CASRLSGAHTDTQYF	TGTGCCAGCAGACTGAGCGGGGCCCACACAGATACGCAGTATTTT
TRBD1	once	TRBV13	TRBJ2-7	CASSLDRGSYEQYF	TGTGCCAGCAGTCTCGACAGGGGGTCCTACGAGCAGTACTTC